The present entry profiles one T cell receptor (beta chain) with its context. These data belong to a study of blood T cell repertoires in COVID-19. The V gene lost 0 bases and the J gene lost 2 bases, with 8 bases spanning the gap. Per the germline V gene, CDR1 is SGHRS and CDR2 is YFSETQ. The CDR3 is made up of 15 amino acids. Sequencing used immunoSEQ multiplex PCR; TCRdb keeps in-frame clones, though not all of them. The repertoire holds 120,000 or so clones, with 70% to 90% as singletons. Sequencing used peripheral blood. This clonotype was sampled from a man aged 45-65 years with acute or convalescent COVID-19. The chain is built from TRBV5-1 and TRBJ1-4; no definite D call. The CDR3 DNA follows: TGCGCCAGCAGCTTGGGGGCGCAGACTAATGAAAAACTGTTTTTT. Translated: CASSLGAQTNEKLFF.